This TCR beta chain was profiled in a study of shared clonotypes between healthy human individuals. On the study more broadly: CD4 naive and CD4 memory each took three plates per donor, while CD8 naive took two and CD8 memory one.

It was 200 to 250 ng DNA, 25,000 to 35,000 T cell genomes, that sorted-subset replicate PCRs used. Per the original methods: Without quality scores, immunoSEQ junctional reads could not be filtered like full-length reads. Sequencing used immunoSEQ multiplex PCR; TCRdb keeps in-frame clones, though not all of them. The D gene and trimming were derived from the DNA, and the V and J assignments and clone size from that table. The sample lists about 1.1 million clones, approximately 80% seen once, with about 0.94% in the top ten. Healthy and HIV-negative, the adult donors had no recent acute infections or vaccinations. This CDR3 region has 16 residues. V lost 4 bases and J 0 bases, leaving 17 bases between the germline ends. Germline CDR1 reads SGHKS; CDR2 reads YYEKEE (reference sequence).

This chain joins TRBV5-5 and TRBJ2-7; tentatively, D is TRBD1 or TRBD2 (5 bases each). The receptor comes from a man between 18 and 35 years old in good health. Some clones in this sample may be carry-over from other donors' samples. The sequencing sample was made of memory CD4+ T cells from PBMCs. Indicated subset: CD45RA-negative fraction. The CDR3 here is CASSPGTAVGSYEQYF. CDR3 DNA sequence: TGTGCCAGCAGCCCCGGGACGGCCGTAGGCTCCTACGAGCAGTACTTC.